Sequencing of this T cell receptor (beta chain) was carried out in a study of shared clonotypes between healthy human individuals (TCRdb year 2020). Context from the whole study: The cohort included a few men and two women between 18 and 49 years of age. For each donor, CD4 naive and CD4 memory were each given three plates, CD8 naive was given two plates, and CD8 memory was given one plate. To estimate repertoire size and how much clonotype sharing occurs between individuals, the study deeply sequenced the blood TCR repertoires of about 5 healthy adults. To increase sequencing depth and limit assay-specific biases, different laboratories used diverse techniques to prepare libraries and sequence TCR repertoires. Leukapheresis yielded between about 0.85 and 10 billion PBMCs per donor.

A note on this clone: Its antigen specificity is not known. No much larger clone exists at a distance of one base, and base qualities are not known.

The donors were healthy, HIV-negative adults who had no recently reported acute infections or vaccinations. Every donor was a Caucasian adult residing in Nashville, Tennessee, USA. CD4+ T cells were enriched through magnetic negative selection, after which naive cells were positively selected on CD45RA and the remaining negative fraction served as the memory subset. Blood was obtained by leukapheresis, after which PBMCs were separated by Ficoll-Histopaque density gradient centrifugation and cryopreserved in liquid nitrogen vapor phase. Purity and quantity of every magnetically sorted T cell population were checked by analytical flow cytometry. Each sorted fraction had its genomic DNA isolated and then quantified by UV absorbance on a Nanodrop 2000c. Trimming at the junction amounts to 4 bases on V and 4 bases on J, and the germline ends lie 8 bases apart. The germline V gene supplies CDR1 LGHNA and CDR2 YSLEER. From its cysteine to its phenylalanine, the CDR3 spans 13 amino acids. CDR3 DNA only is kept here, 39 bases in frame from base 1.

General conclusions and limits of the study: Rarefaction of sorted-subset datasets indicated incomplete sequencing despite the large sequencing depth. Around 5% of naive CD4, around 3.5% of naive CD8, 2% to 2.5% of memory CD4, and about 0.4% of memory CD8 clonotypes were shared across four donors. Naive subsets generally had larger estimated clonotype richness than memory subsets did. Only blood was sampled, and tissue TCR repertoires likely differ from those in blood. Because the study included only a small number of donors, the genetic and exposure-history diversity represented was limited. Pairwise subsampling led to the expectation that sequencing depth would affect the degree of clonotype sharing among donors. Compared with non-shared clonotypes, the clonotypes found in all four sorted-subset donors had higher generation probabilities.

TCR CDR3 regions were amplified from genomic DNA by multiplex PCR using the deep immunoSEQ assay. Extracted genomic DNA from each cell subset was distributed evenly across all wells of several immunoSEQ 96-well plates, and each plate was treated as a replicate. For sorted subsets, each replicate PCR was loaded with 200 ng genomic DNA, equivalent to some 31,000 T cell genomes. The purified libraries were quantified using a Qubit 3.0 fluorometer, sized with a Bioanalyzer 2100, and then quantified again using the KAPA Library Quantification kit. Each immunoSEQ 96-well plate was sequenced on its own single-read 150-cycle Illumina NextSeq 550 flow cell. The original pipeline was this. Because only junctional sequences without quality scores were contained in the immunoSEQ output, filtering matching that applied to full-length reads could not be performed. To assign V/J genes and CDR3, sequences were annotated using PyIR, a Python wrapper for IgBLAST v1.9, with IMGT germline references. Reads were removed for weak V/J assignments (E-value above 1e-6), missing CDR3, stop codons, out-of-frame junctions, or ambiguous translated residues. V3J clonotypes were defined as sequences sharing an identical inferred V gene, J gene, and CDR3 amino acid sequence. The percentage overlap between two repertoires was calculated by dividing the number of shared unique clonotypes by the size of the smaller repertoire. RTK rarefaction, the Chao1 estimator, and Recon v2.1 estimates of unobserved clonotypes were used to assess repertoire richness. Generation probabilities for all TCRbeta clonotypes obtained by the gDNA method from a handful of donors were computed using OLGA. TCRdb carries this immuneACCESS record with in-frame sequences only. Its versions omit some clonotypes, under half of them owing to an unresolved V gene in the studies checked, with the rest unexplained. V and J calls and clone size follow that table, whereas D and trimming were derived from the DNA. Counted in this sample were millions of clones; approximately 92% of them appeared once. 0.13% to 0.15% of the sample lies in the top ten.

In this chain, TRBV4-3 is recombined with TRBJ2-1; too little of a D gene remains to name it. The sample comprised naive CD4+ T cells sorted from blood. The sample's cell subset or site label, in plain terms: CD45RA+ positively selected. This sequence was found in a man aged 18 to 30 in good health. The DNA reads TGCGCCAGCAGCCTGGAACTGTACAATGAGCAGTTCTTC. Its coded protein is CASSLELYNEQFF.